Below are 9 T cell receptor beta chains sequenced from a single sample in a study of cytomegalovirus exposure and HLA in healthy donors. Primers included in the PCR were 60 Vbeta and 13 Jbeta primers. Produced via immunoSEQ multiplex PCR; TCRdb's table is partial and in-frame only. The sample table includes just over 80,000 clones. The sample consisted of PBMCs. These receptors were collected from a woman in her 30s in good health and CMV-seronegative.

The chain links TRBV7-8 to TRBJ2-2; D not certain. This CDR3 contains 14 residues. In germline, CDR1 is SGHVS, CDR2 FQNEAQ. Trimming took 4 bases from V and 4 from J, leaving 10 bases between them. The CDR3 nucleotides read TGTGCCAGCAGCTCCAGTTACCTCACCGGGGAGCTGTTTTTT. This gives the protein CASSSSYLTGELFF.

This CDR3 reads CASLRENTQYF. CDR3 coding DNA: TGTGCCAGCCTGAGGGAGAATACGCAGTATTTT. The V gene is TRBV11-2, the J gene TRBJ2-3; weak D call: TRBD2 (5 bases). In germline, CDR1 is SGHAT, CDR2 FQNNGV. V was trimmed by 8 bases and J by 7 bases, leaving 10 bases between them. The CDR3 contains 11 residues. The full variable domain, in which reference TRBV11-2 and TRBJ2-3 provide the parts outside the CDR3, is EAGVAQSPRYKIIEKRQSVAFWCNPISGHATLYWYQQILGQGPKLLIQFQNNGVVDDSQLPKDRFSAERLKGVDSTLKIQPAKLEDSAVYLCASLRENTQYFGPGTRLTVL.

CDR3 DNA: TGCGCCAGCAGCTTGCTAGCGGGGGCACAACGAGAGACCCAGTACTTC. It is translated as CASSLLAGAQRETQYF. The V gene is TRBV5-1, the J gene TRBJ2-5; TRBD2 agrees at 10 bases. J was trimmed by 4 bases and V by 1 base; bases with no gene match: 7. CDR3 length: 16 residues. Germline V gene data show CDR1 as SGHRS and CDR2 as YFSETQ.

The J gene is TRBJ2-7, the V gene TRBV11-2; D unresolved. The CDR3 is 13 residues long. Trimming removed 0 bases from V and 2 bases from J, with 5 bases in between. Per germline, CDR1 SGHAT and CDR2 FQNNGV. The CDR3 reads CASSLDGPYEQYF. The CDR3 region has the DNA TGTGCCAGCAGCTTAGATGGCCCCTACGAGCAGTACTTC. Full variable domain (outside the CDR3, taken from reference TRBV11-2 and TRBJ2-7): EAGVAQSPRYKIIEKRQSVAFWCNPISGHATLYWYQQILGQGPKLLIQFQNNGVVDDSQLPKDRFSAERLKGVDSTLKIQPAKLEDSAVYLCASSLDGPYEQYFGPGTRLTVT.

This chain uses TRBV25-1 with TRBJ1-4, with 8 bases aligning to TRBD1. The germline gives CDR1 MGHDK, CDR2 SYGVNS. The V gene end was trimmed by 6 bases and the J gene end by 7 bases; junction bases not matched to a gene: 7. The CDR3 is 14 amino acids. The CDR3 nucleotides read TGTGCCAGCAGGTCTCAGGGGGCGGGTGAAAAACTGTTTTTT. Amino acid sequence: CASRSQGAGEKLFF.

The chain joins TRBV25-1 to TRBJ2-7; TRBD2 is a possible D gene (5 bases). From germline, CDR1 is MGHDK and CDR2 SYGVNS. With 2 bases removed from V and 8 bases from J, the gap between germline ends came to 10 bases. This CDR3 spans 12 amino acids. Written as DNA, the CDR3 is TGTGCCAGCAGTGAACATGGGGAGAAGCAGTACTTC. It encodes CASSEHGEKQYF.

On this clone: Other DNA sequences from this sample encode an identical CDR3 as well. The V gene is TRBV5-1, the J gene TRBJ2-5, with TRBD2 identical over 7 bases. The ends lost 0 bases at V and 5 bases at J; junction bases unmatched: 1. The germline V gene encodes CDR1 SGHRS and CDR2 YFSETQ. The length of the CDR3 is 13 residues. The CDR3 DNA reads as TGCGCCAGCAGCTTGGCCGGGGGGGAGACCCAGTACTTC. As protein: CASSLAGGETQYF.

V gene TRBV7-8 combines with J gene TRBJ2-1; D perhaps matches TRBD2 (5 bases). This CDR3 is 18 amino acids long. Per the germline V gene, CDR1 is SGHVS and CDR2 is FQNEAQ. V shed 5 bases and J shed 4 bases, with 24 bases lying between them. CDR3 residues: CASSVVNSLARRYNEQFF. The DNA of the CDR3 is TGTGCCAGCAGCGTCGTCAACTCCTTAGCGAGACGTTACAATGAGCAGTTCTTC.

The V and J genes are TRBV30 and TRBJ2-7; 8 bases are a match to TRBD2. V gave up 7 bases and J gave up 6 bases; unmatched junction bases: 5. This CDR3 has 11 amino acids. From germline, CDR1 is GTSNPN and CDR2 SVGIG (reference sequence). CDR3 protein: CALGLVGEQYF. The CDR3 DNA sequence: TGTGCCTTGGGACTAGTAGGCGAGCAGTACTTC.